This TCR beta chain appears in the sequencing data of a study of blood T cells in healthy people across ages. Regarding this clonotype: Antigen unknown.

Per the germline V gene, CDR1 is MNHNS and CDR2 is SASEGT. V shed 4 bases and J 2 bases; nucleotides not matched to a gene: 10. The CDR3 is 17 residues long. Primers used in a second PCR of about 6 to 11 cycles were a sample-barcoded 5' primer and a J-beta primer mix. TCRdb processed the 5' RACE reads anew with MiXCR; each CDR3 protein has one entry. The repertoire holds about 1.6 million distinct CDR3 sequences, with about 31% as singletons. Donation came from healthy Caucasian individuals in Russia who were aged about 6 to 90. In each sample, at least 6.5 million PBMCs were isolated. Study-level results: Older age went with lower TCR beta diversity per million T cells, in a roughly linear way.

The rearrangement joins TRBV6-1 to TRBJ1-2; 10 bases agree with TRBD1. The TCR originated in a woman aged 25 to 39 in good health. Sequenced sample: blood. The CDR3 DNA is TGTGCCAGCAGTGCGAACCGGGACAGGGGAAGGAACTATGGCTACACCTTC. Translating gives CASSANRDRGRNYGYTF.